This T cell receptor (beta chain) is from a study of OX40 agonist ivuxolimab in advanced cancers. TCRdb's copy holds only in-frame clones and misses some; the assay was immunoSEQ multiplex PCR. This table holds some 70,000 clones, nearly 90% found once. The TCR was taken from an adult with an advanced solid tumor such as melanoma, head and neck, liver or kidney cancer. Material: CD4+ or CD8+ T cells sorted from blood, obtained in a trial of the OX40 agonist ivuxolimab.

The CDR3: CASSFLLAGGVGDTQYF. CDR3 bases: TGTGCCAGCAGTTTCCTACTAGCGGGGGGTGTAGGAGATACGCAGTATTTT. This chain connects TRBV27 to TRBJ2-3, with 12 bases that match TRBD2. The CDR3 runs 17 residues. From germline, CDR1 is MNHEY and CDR2 SMNVEV (reference sequence). V dropped 3 bases and J dropped 5; count of bases not matched to a gene: 9.